This TCR beta chain was documented in a study of blood T cell repertoires in COVID-19. Study information: Whether acute or convalescent, the COVID-19 samples came from the United States, Italy and Spain.

Generated by immunoSEQ multiplex PCR, the TCRdb table keeps only in-frame clones and is missing some. Of 200,000 to 300,000 clones listed, around 83% are singletons. Germline CDR1 reads MNHEY; CDR2 reads SMNVEV (reference sequence). The CDR3 runs 14 residues. The trim removed 0 bases at V and 4 bases at J, leaving 2 bases unmatched. The source is a man aged 40-49 years who had recovered from COVID-19. The chain uses TRBV27 and TRBJ2-7, with 8 bases that match TRBD2. Sequencing used peripheral blood. CDR3 in DNA: TGTGCCAGCAGTTTATCCAGCGGGAGTTACGAGCAGTACTTC. Its protein product is CASSLSSGSYEQYF.